This TCR beta chain came from a study of T cell responses to AZD1222 COVID-19 vaccine. Method: immunoSEQ multiplex PCR; TCRdb's copy keeps in-frame clones and lacks some. The sample has about 160,000 clones, 94% seen once. The ends lost 0 bases at V and 4 bases at J; junction bases unmatched: 5. This CDR3 has 15 residues. Germline V gene sequence: CDR1 SGHTA, CDR2 FQGNSA. This clonotype originated in an adult in good health. The chain employs TRBV7-2 and TRBJ1-2, with 7 nucleotides matching TRBD1. The starting material was peripheral blood, obtained on day 0 of AZD1222 vaccination. For the CDR3, the DNA is TGTGCCAGCAGCTTAGCTACAGGGGAAAGCTATGGCTACACCTTC. Protein: CASSLATGESYGYTF.